This T cell receptor (beta chain) was captured in a study of T cell clones after liver transplantation. TCRdb keeps only in-frame clones here, not all; method: immunoSEQ multiplex PCR. The sample has 98,000 or so clones; approximately 85% are singletons. The receptor comes from a human donor who received a liver transplant. The sample consisted of CD4+ T cells from blood, taken before liver transplant.

Here the CDR3 reads CASSYRRPDTQYF. The CDR3 DNA follows: TGTGCCAGCAGTTACCGAAGACCGGATACGCAGTATTTT. The rearrangement links TRBV6-5 to TRBJ2-3; D is unresolved. CDR3 length: 13 residues. The germline V gene encodes CDR1 MNHEY and CDR2 SVGAGI. With 2 bases removed from V and 6 bases from J, the gap between germline ends came to 9 bases.